A single sample gave rise to the 16 T cell receptor beta chains below, sequenced in a study of OX40 agonist ivuxolimab in advanced cancers. The table came from immunoSEQ multiplex PCR; TCRdb's copy has only in-frame clones and leaves some out. The data show some 65,000 clones, with 87% seen just once and 0.38% held by the top ten. The sample in question was CD4+ or CD8+ T cells sorted from blood, obtained in a trial of the OX40 agonist ivuxolimab. Every receptor here comes from an adult with an advanced solid tumor such as melanoma, head and neck, liver or kidney cancer.

The V call is TRBV4-3, the J call TRBJ1-6; tentative D call: TRBD1 (5 bases). V was cut by 0 bases and J by 0 bases, with 9 bases left in between. There are 17 residues in the CDR3. Germline lookup yields CDR1 LGHNA and CDR2 YSLEER. The CDR3, as DNA: TGCGCCAGCAGCCAAGAGTGGGGGAGCTCCTATAATTCACCCCTCCACTTT. It encodes CASSQEWGSSYNSPLHF.

The gene calls are TRBV19 and TRBJ1-5; 12 nucleotides line up with TRBD1. Germline CDR1 LNHDA, CDR2 SQIVND (reference sequence). This CDR3 has 15 amino acids. V shed 6 bases and J 6 bases; nucleotides not matched to a gene: 6. This CDR3 is CASRGGQGAGQPQHF. CDR3 DNA: TGTGCCAGTAGGGGGGGACAGGGGGCCGGTCAGCCCCAGCATTTT.

The chain carries TRBV7-9 and TRBJ1-2, with 7 bases that match TRBD1. The germline V gene has CDR1 SEHNR and CDR2 FQNEAQ (reference sequence). With 5 bases clipped from V and 3 bases from J, the junction kept 6 bases outside the gene matches. The CDR3 contains 14 residues. The CDR3 reads CASSPTGRDYGYTF. The CDR3 nucleotides are TGTGCCAGCAGCCCGACAGGGAGGGACTATGGCTACACCTTC.

The gene calls are TRBV6-1 and TRBJ2-1, with D perhaps matching TRBD2 (5 bases). Germline loops: CDR1 MNHNS, CDR2 SASEGT. This CDR3 is 15 amino acids long. V dropped 5 bases and J dropped 6 bases, with 17 bases sitting between them. The chain's CDR3 is CASSKRETAPNEQFF. CDR3 nucleotides: TGTGCCAGCAGTAAGAGGGAGACTGCACCCAATGAGCAGTTCTTC.

The chain employs TRBV9 and TRBJ1-3; perhaps TRBD1 as D (6 bases). This CDR3 spans 16 amino acids. Germline V gene sequence: CDR1 SGDLS, CDR2 YYNGEE. The germline V and J ends were trimmed by 3 bases and 7 bases, with 20 bases remaining between them. CDR3 bases: TGTGCCAGCAGCGGCCGGGACACCCATCTTGGGAACACCATATATTTT. Its protein product is CASSGRDTHLGNTIYF.

The chain couples TRBV11-1 to TRBJ2-7; 8 nucleotides line up with TRBD1. Germline V gives CDR1 SGHAT, CDR2 FQDESV (reference sequence). The V gene end was trimmed by 6 bases and the J gene end by 0 bases; junction bases not matched to a gene: 7. CDR3 length: 15 residues. CDR3 DNA: TGTGCCAGCAGGGAGGGACAGGTTATCTCCTACGAGCAGTACTTC. The encoded protein is CASREGQVISYEQYF.

The J gene is TRBJ2-2, the V gene TRBV11-3; D is possibly TRBD1 (6 bases). Trimming shortened V by 0 bases and J by 1 base, and 9 bases separated the two germline ends. CDR1 is SGHNT and CDR2 is YENEEA in the germline V gene. The CDR3 extends over 16 amino acids. CDR3 nucleotides: TGTGCCAGCAGCTTAGAGGACAGAATGAACACCGGGGAGCTGTTTTTT. Translating it yields CASSLEDRMNTGELFF.

This sequence joins TRBV19 and TRBJ1-2; D gene uncertain. In germline, CDR1 is LNHDA, CDR2 SQIVND (reference sequence). The CDR3 is 13 amino acids. The ends were cut back, 5 bases at V and 7 bases at J, with 14 bases in the middle. CDR3 sequence reads: CASSVSPPGGYTF. CDR3 nucleotide sequence: TGTGCCAGTAGTGTTTCCCCTCCAGGTGGCTACACCTTC.

V gene TRBV9 combines with J gene TRBJ1-1; tentative D call: TRBD1 (6 bases). The CDR3 is made up of 14 amino acids. Trimming removed 0 bases from V and 5 bases from J, with 11 bases in between. CDR1 and CDR2 (germline): SGDLS, YYNGEE. CDR3 DNA: TGTGCCAGCAGCGTAGAGACAGGTACGACTGAAGCTTTCTTT. Translating gives CASSVETGTTEAFF.

This chain joins TRBV11-2 and TRBJ1-2; possible D gene TRBD1, 5 bases. Germline CDR1 reads SGHAT; CDR2 reads FQNNGV. Trimming stripped 6 bases from V and 8 bases from J, with 16 bases between. The CDR3 loop spans 13 amino acids. The DNA for the CDR3 is TGTGCCAGCAGTACCTCCGGGACTTGGGGCTACACCTTC. Protein: CASSTSGTWGYTF.

This chain connects TRBV30 to TRBJ1-2; perhaps TRBD1 as D (6 bases). V was pared by 0 bases and J by 2 bases, with 16 bases between. The length of the CDR3 is 16 residues. Germline CDR1 and CDR2: GTSNPN and SVGIG (reference sequence). CDR3 sequence: CAWSVPIFRGNYGYTF. The DNA of the CDR3 is TGTGCCTGGAGTGTCCCAATTTTTAGGGGGAACTATGGCTACACCTTC.

The rearrangement joins TRBV7-2 to TRBJ1-2, with TRBD1 matching over 7 bases. From germline, CDR1 is SGHTA and CDR2 FQGNSA. The CDR3 has 16 residues. V lost 2 bases, J lost 3 bases, and 9 bases stayed unmatched. The CDR3 sequence: CASSLMPGRGDYGYTF. The CDR3 nucleotides read TGTGCCAGCAGCTTAATGCCTGGCAGGGGGGACTATGGCTACACCTTC.

The J gene is TRBJ2-5, the V gene TRBV5-8, with TRBD2 matching over 16 bases. Unmatched junction bases numbered 14, after V lost 0 bases and J lost 6 bases. This CDR3 is built from 20 residues. The V gene's germline CDR1 is SGHTS and CDR2 YDEGEE. The CDR3 spells CASSLVGGTGTSGGAKTQYF. The DNA for the CDR3 is TGTGCCAGCAGCTTGGTTGGAGGGACCGGGACTAGCGGGGGGGCAAAGACCCAGTACTTC.

This sequence joins TRBV15 and TRBJ2-5; TRBD2 aligns across 12 bases. V was pared by 2 bases and J by 3 bases, with 4 bases of the junction left unmatched. CDR1 and CDR2 from the germline V gene are LNHNV and YYDKDF (reference sequence). The CDR3 has 16 residues. The CDR3 spells CATSRTRLAGEETQYF. CDR3 nucleotide sequence: TGTGCCACCAGCAGAACAAGACTAGCGGGGGAAGAGACCCAGTACTTC.

The CDR3 DNA sequence: TGCAGTGCTAGGGGGTCTGGTACGCAGTATTTT. Its protein is CSARGSGTQYF. V gene TRBV20-1 combines with J gene TRBJ2-3; D is unresolved. CDR3 length: 11 amino acids. CDR1 and CDR2 (germline): DFQATT, SNEGSKA (reference sequence). V lost 3 bases, J lost 8 bases, and 9 bases lay in between.

This clone was counted a few times. The chain joins TRBV28 to TRBJ1-1, with D perhaps matching TRBD1 (5 bases). The CDR3 is 12 amino acids. Germline V gives CDR1 MDHEN, CDR2 SYDVKM. The ends were cut back, 7 bases at V and 5 bases at J, with 11 bases in the middle. CDR3 nucleotides: TGTGCCAGCATCTTTAAGGGGACTGAAGCTTTCTTT. Residues: CASIFKGTEAFF.